This TCR beta chain was recovered during a study of CD8 T cells in ankylosing spondylitis. Study results and caveats: It appeared that ankylosing spondylitis blood was characterized by a TCR beta motif of roughly 8 highly homologous variants.

The CDR3 length is 12 residues. V was trimmed by 8 bases and J by 3 bases, leaving 8 bases between them. Germline V CDR1 and CDR2: GTSNPN, SVGIG (reference sequence). TCRdb independently ran MiXCR on the 5' RACE reads; one entry per CDR3 protein. This table has over 400,000 distinct CDR3 sequences, approximately 26% appearing once. About this clonotype: Its antigen is unidentified.

The rearrangement joins TRBV30 to TRBJ1-6, with D possibly TRBD1 on 6 matching bases. The clonotype comes from a male donor with ankylosing spondylitis. Sequenced input: blood, either unsorted or a sorted T cell fraction (not recorded which). The CDR3 protein is CALQGYNSPLHF. For the CDR3, the DNA is TGTGCCCTACAGGGCTATAATTCACCCCTCCACTTT.